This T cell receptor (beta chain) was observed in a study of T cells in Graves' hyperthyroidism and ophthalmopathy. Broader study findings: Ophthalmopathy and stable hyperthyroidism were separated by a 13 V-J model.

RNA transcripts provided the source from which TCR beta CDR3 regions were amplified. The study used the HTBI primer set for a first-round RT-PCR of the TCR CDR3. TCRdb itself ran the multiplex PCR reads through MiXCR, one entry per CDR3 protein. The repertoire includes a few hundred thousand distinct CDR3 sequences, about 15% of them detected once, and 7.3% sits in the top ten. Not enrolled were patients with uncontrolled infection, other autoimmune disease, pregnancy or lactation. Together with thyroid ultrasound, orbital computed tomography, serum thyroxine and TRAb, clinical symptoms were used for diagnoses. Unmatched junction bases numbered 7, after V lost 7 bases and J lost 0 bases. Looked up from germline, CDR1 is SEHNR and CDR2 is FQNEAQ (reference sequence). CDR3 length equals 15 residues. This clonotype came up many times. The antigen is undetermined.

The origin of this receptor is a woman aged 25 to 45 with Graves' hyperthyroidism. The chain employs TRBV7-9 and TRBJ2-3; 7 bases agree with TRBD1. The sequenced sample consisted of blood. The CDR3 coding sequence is TGTGCCAGCATCCGTGGGGGACAGAGCACAGATACGCAGTATTTT. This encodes CASIRGGQSTDTQYF.